The entry that follows covers one T cell receptor beta chain sequence. The antigen is undetermined. Different DNA sequences within this sample yield the same CDR3. With 3 bases removed from V and 1 base from J, the gap between germline ends came to 6 bases. The CDR3 runs to 13 residues. Germline CDR1 is MNHEY and CDR2 is SVGAGI. This sample stems from a study of T cell responses to AZD1222 COVID-19 vaccine. In the study overall: Pooled in the analysis were second doses at about 4 or about 12 weeks. Study-wide findings and caveats: Nearly half of spike-specific TCRs reportedly target unmutated variant regions. Across spike, vaccine-associated CD4 TCRs were found, dominant at 160-218 and 743-854. Of the AZD1222 recipients, only 5 or 6 were seropositive at baseline.

The data were produced by immunoSEQ multiplex PCR, yet TCRdb's version contains in-frame clones alone and is incomplete. The repertoire holds fewer than 100,000 clones, with around 91% as singletons. This specimen was peripheral blood, taken on day 0 of AZD1222 vaccination. The chain combines TRBV6-5 with TRBJ1-1, with D hard to call. The source is an adult in good health. The CDR3 DNA reads as TGTGCCAGCAGTTATTCAGAGAACACTGAAGCTTTCTTT. It specifies CASSYSENTEAFF.